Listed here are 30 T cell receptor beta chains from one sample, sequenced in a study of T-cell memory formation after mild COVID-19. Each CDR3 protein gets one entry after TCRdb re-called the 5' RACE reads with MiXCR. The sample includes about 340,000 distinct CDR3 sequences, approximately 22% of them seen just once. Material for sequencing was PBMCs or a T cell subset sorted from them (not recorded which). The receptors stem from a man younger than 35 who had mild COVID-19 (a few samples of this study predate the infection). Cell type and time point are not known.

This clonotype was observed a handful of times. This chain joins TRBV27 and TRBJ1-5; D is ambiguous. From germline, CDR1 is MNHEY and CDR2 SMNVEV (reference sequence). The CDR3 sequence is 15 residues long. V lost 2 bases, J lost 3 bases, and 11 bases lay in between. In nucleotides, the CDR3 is TGTGCCAGCAGTTTAACGTCGGGAGACAATCAGCCCCAGCATTTT. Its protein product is CASSLTSGDNQPQHF.

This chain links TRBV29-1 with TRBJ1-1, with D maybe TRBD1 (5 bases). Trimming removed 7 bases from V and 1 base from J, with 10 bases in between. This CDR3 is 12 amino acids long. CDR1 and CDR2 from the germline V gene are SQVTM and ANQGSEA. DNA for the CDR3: TGCAGCGGAGGAGGGGCGAACACTGAAGCTTTCTTT. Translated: CSGGGANTEAFF.

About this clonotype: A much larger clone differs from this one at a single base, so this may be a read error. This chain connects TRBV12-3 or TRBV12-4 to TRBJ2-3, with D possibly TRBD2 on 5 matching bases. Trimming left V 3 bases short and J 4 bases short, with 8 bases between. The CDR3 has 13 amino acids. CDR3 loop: CASSFWGADTQYF. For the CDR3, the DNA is TGTGCCAGCAGTTTCTGGGGAGCAGATACGCAGTATTTT.

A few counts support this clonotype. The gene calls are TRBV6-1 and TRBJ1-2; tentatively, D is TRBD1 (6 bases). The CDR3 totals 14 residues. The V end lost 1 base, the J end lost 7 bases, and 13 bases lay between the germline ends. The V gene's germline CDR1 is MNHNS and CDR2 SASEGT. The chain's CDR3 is CASSEVPGASGYTF. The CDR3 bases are TGTGCCAGCAGTGAAGTCCCAGGGGCATCTGGCTACACCTTC.

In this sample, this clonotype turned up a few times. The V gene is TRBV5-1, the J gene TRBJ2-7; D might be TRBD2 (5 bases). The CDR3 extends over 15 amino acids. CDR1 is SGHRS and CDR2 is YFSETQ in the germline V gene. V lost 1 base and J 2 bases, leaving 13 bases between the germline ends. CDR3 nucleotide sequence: TGCGCCAGCAGCTTGCGGGTAGCGCCAGCCTACGAGCAGTACTTC. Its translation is CASSLRVAPAYEQYF.

CDR3 in DNA: TGTGCCAGCAGCCAAGTAACCGGGTACGAGCAGTACTTC. This sequence encodes CASSQVTGYEQYF. V usage is TRBV3-1 and J usage is TRBJ2-7; D remains unclear. The CDR3 is 13 residues long. Germline values: CDR1 LGHDT, CDR2 YNNKEL (reference sequence). V dropped 1 base and J dropped 4 bases, with 8 bases sitting between them.

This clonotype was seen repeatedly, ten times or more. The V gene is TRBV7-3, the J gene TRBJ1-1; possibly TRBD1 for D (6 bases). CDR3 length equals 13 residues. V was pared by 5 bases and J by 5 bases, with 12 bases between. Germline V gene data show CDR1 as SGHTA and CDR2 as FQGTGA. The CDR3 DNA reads TGTGCCAGCAGCCAGGGACATCAGACTGAAGCTTTCTTT. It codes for CASSQGHQTEAFF.

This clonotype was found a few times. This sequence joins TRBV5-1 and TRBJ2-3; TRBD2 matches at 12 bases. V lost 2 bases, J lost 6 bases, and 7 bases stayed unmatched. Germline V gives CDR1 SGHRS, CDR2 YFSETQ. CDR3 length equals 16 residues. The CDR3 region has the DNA TGCGCCAGCAGCTTCCTAGCGGGGGGGCCCGCGGATACGCAGTATTTT. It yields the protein CASSFLAGGPADTQYF. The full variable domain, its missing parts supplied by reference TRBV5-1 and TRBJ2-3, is KAGVTQTPRYLIKTRGQQVTLSCSPISGHRSVSWYQQTPGQGLQFLFEYFSETQRNKGNFPGRFSGRQFSNSRSEMNVSTLELGDSALYLCASSFLAGGPADTQYFGPGTRLTVL.

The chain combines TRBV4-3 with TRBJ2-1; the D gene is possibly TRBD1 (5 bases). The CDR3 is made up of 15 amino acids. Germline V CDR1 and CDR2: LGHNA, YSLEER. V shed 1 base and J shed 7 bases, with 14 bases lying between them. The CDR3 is CASSQGEQGRNEQFF. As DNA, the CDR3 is TGCGCCAGCAGCCAAGGTGAGCAGGGAAGGAATGAGCAGTTCTTC.

This CDR3 is CASSYSRGGRNEQFF. CDR3 in DNA: TGTGCCAGCAGTTACTCCCGGGGGGGCCGAAATGAGCAGTTCTTC. This chain links TRBV6-5 with TRBJ2-1; 8 positions agree with TRBD2. There are 15 residues in the CDR3. From germline, CDR1 is MNHEY and CDR2 SVGAGI. J was trimmed by 7 bases and V by 0 bases; bases with no gene match: 5.

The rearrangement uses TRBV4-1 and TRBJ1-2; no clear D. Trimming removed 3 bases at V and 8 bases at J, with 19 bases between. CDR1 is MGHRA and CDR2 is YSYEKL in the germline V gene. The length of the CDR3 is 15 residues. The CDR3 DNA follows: TGCGCCAGCAGCCAGGGTCCACTTGTGGGCGGAGGCTACACCTTC. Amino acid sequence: CASSQGPLVGGGYTF.

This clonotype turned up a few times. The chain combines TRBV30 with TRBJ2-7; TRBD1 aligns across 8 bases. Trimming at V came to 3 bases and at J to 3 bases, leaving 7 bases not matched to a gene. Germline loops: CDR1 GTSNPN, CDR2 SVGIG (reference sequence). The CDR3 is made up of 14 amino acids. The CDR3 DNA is TGTGCCTGGAGGGAGCCCAGGGGGCTCTACGAGCAGTACTTC. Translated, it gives CAWREPRGLYEQYF.

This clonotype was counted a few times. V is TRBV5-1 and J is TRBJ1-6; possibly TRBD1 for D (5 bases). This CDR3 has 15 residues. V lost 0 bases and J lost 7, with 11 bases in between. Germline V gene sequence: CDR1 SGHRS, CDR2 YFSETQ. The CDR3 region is CASSLVGGVNSPLHF. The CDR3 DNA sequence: TGCGCCAGCAGCTTGGTGGGAGGGGTGAATTCACCCCTCCACTTT.

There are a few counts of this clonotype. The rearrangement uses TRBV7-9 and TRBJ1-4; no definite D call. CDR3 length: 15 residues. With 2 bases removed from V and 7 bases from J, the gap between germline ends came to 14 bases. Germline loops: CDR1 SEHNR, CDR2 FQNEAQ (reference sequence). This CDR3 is CASSLPTNVVEKLFF. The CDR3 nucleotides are TGTGCCAGCAGCTTACCCACGAACGTGGTTGAAAAACTGTTTTTT. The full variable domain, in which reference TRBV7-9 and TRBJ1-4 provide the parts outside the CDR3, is DTGVSQNPRHKITKRGQNVTFRCDPISEHNRLYWYRQTLGQGPEFLTYFQNEAQLEKSRLLSDRFSAERPKGSFSTLEIQRTEQGDSAMYLCASSLPTNVVEKLFFGSGTQLSVL.

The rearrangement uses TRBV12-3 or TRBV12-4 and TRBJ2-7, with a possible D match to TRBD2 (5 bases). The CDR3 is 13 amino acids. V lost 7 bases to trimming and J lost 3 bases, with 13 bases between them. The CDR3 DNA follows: TGTGCCAGCACTTTCGGACGGGGCTACGAGCAGTACTTC. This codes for CASTFGRGYEQYF.

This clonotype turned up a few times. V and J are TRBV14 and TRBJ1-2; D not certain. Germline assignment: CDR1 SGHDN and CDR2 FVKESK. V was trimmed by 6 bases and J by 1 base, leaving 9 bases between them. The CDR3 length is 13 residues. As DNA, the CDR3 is TGTGCCAGCAGGTCGTCGAGTAACTATGGCTACACCTTC. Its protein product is CASRSSSNYGYTF.

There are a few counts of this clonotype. The CDR3 spells CASTDRVTGELFF. The DNA for the CDR3 is TGTGCCAGCACAGACAGGGTTACCGGGGAGCTGTTTTTT. This rearrangement joins TRBV7-2 to TRBJ2-2; 7 bases map to TRBD1. The CDR3 extends over 13 amino acids. Looked up from germline, CDR1 is SGHTA and CDR2 is FQGNSA. Unmatched junction bases numbered 4, after V lost 7 bases and J lost 5 bases. Together with reference TRBV7-2 and TRBJ2-2, the CDR3 gives the full variable domain: GAGVSQSPSNKVTEKGKDVELRCDPISGHTALYWYRQSLGQGLEFLIYFQGNSAPDKSGLPSDRFSAERTGGSVSTLTIQRTQQEDSAVYLCASTDRVTGELFFGEGSRLTVL.

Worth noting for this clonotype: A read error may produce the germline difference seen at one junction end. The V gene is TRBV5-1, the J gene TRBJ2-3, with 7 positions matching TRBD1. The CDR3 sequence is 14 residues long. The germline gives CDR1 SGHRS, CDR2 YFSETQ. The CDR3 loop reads CASSWGQTTDTQYF. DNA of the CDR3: TGCGCCAGCAGCTGGGGACAGACCACAGATACGCAGTACTTT.

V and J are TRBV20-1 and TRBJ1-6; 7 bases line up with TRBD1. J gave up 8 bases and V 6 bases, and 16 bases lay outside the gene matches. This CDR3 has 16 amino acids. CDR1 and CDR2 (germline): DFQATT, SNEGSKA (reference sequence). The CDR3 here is CSAKVGGGARDSPLHF. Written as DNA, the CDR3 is TGCAGTGCGAAGGTAGGAGGGGGCGCTCGGGATTCACCCCTCCACTTT.

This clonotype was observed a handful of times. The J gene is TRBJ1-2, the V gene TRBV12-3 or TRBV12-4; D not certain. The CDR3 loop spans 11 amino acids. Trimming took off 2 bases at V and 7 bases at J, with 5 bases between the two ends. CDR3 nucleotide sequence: TGTGCCAGCAGTTTAAGAGGTGGCTACACCTTC. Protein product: CASSLRGGYTF.

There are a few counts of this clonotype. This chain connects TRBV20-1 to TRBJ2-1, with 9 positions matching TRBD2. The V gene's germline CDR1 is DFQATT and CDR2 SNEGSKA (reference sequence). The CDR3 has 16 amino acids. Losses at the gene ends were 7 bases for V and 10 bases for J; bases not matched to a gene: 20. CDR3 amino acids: CSVLLPGTSPSGEQFF. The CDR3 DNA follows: TGCAGTGTACTCTTGCCCGGGACTAGCCCCTCCGGGGAGCAGTTCTTC.

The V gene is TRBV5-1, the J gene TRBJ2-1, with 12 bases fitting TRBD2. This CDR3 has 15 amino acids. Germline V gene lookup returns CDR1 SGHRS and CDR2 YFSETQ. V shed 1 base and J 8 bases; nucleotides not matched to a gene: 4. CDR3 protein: CASSLLAGGPDEQFF. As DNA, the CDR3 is TGCGCCAGCAGCTTGCTAGCGGGGGGGCCGGATGAGCAGTTCTTC.

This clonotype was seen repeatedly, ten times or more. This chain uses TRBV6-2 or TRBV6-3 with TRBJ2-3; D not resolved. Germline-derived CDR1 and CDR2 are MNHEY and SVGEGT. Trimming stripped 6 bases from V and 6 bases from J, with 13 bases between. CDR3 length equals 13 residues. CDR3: CASRDWSLDTQYF. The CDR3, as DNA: TGTGCCAGCAGGGATTGGAGTTTGGATACGCAGTATTTT.

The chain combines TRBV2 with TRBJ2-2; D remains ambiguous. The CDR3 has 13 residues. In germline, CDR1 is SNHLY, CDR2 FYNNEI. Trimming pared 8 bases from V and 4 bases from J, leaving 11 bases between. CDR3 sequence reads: CASARSFTGELFF. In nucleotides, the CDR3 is TGTGCCAGCGCCCGTAGTTTCACCGGGGAGCTGTTTTTT.

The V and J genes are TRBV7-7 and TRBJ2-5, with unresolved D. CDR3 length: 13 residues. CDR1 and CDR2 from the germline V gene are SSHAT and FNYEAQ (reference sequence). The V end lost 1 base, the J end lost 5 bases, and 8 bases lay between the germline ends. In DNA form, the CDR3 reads TGTGCCAGCAGCTTAGGAGAAAAGGAGACCCAGTACTTC. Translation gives CASSLGEKETQYF. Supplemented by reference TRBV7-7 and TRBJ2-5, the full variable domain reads GAGVSQSPRYKVTKRGQDVTLRCDPISSHATLYWYQQALGQGPEFLTYFNYEAQPDKSGLPSDRFSAERPEGSISTLTIQRTEQRDSAMYRCASSLGEKETQYFGPGTRLLVL.

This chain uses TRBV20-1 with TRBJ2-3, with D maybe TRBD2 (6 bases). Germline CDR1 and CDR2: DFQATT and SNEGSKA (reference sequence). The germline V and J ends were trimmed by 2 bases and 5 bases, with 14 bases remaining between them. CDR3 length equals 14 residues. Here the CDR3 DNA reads TGCAGTGCTAGATTTAGTCAGGGAGGAGATACGCAGTATTTT. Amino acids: CSARFSQGGDTQYF.

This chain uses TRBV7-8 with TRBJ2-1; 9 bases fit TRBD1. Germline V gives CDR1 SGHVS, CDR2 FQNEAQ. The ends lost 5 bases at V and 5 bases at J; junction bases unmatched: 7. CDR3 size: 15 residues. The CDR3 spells CASSLGTGRNNEQFF. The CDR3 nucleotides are TGTGCCAGCAGCCTAGGGACAGGGCGAAACAATGAGCAGTTCTTC.

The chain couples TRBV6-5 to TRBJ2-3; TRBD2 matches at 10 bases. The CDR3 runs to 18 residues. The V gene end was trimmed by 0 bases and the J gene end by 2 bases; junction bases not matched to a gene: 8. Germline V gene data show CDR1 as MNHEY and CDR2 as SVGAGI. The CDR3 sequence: CASSYSAVSGGNTDTQYF. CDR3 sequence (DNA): TGTGCCAGCAGTTACTCTGCCGTTAGCGGGGGGAACACAGATACGCAGTATTTT.

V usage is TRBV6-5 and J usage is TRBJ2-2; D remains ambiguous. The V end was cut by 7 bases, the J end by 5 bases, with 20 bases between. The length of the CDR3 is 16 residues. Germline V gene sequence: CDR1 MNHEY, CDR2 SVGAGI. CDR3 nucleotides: TGTGCCAGCATAAATCGGCTACGACAAGGGACCGGGGAGCTGTTTTTT. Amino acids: CASINRLRQGTGELFF.

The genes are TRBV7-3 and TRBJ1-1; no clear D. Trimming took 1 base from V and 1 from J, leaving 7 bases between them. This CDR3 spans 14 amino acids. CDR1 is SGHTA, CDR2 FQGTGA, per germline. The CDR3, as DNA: TGTGCCAGCAGCTTAAGTACGGCGAACACTGAAGCTTTCTTT. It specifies CASSLSTANTEAFF.